Listed below are T cell receptor beta chains from one sample, sequenced in a study of shared clonotypes between healthy human individuals. Profiled with immunoSEQ multiplex PCR; TCRdb holds only in-frame clones, not every one. This sample has around 1.4 million clones, with about 98.5% found just once. Sequencing was performed on naive CD4+ T cells sorted from blood. The receptor source for this set is a man aged 25-45 years in good health. Each CDR3 is given with its conserved first and last residue. The D gene is left open where the match is weak. The size field is filled for only some rows; it gives once, few, many or a size class.

TRBJ2-7 TRBD2 TRBV10-1 NA CASSPSGGLNEQYF TGCGCCAGCAGCCCCAGCGGGGGGCTAAACGAGCAGTACTTC
TRBJ1-5 TRBD1 TRBV28 NA CAMQGAGQPQHF TGTGCCATGCAGGGGGCAGGACAGCCCCAGCATTTT
TRBJ2-5 NA TRBV5-4 NA CASGGVQGETQYF TGTGCCAGCGGGGGAGTCCAGGGGGAGACCCAGTACTTC
TRBJ2-7 NA TRBV7-2 NA CASSFRRGGSYEQYF TGTGCCAGCAGCTTTCGGAGAGGTGGCTCCTACGAGCAGTACTTC
TRBJ1-3 NA TRBV7-2 once CASSPLGGPGNTIYF TGTGCCAGCAGCCCCCTTGGGGGTCCTGGAAACACCATATATTTT
TRBJ2-7 NA TRBV7-2 NA CASSLEGRWDEQYF TGTGCCAGCAGCTTAGAAGGGAGGTGGGACGAGCAGTACTTC
TRBJ2-3 TRBD2 TRBV9 once CASSVEPGLAGDTQYF TGTGCCAGCAGCGTAGAGCCGGGACTAGCGGGAGATACGCAGTATTTT
TRBJ2-5 TRBD1 TRBV6-5 NA CASMPAGGMKTQYF TGTGCCAGCATGCCTGCAGGGGGCATGAAGACCCAGTACTTC
TRBJ2-7 NA TRBV7-8 NA CASSYPGVEQYF TGTGCCAGCAGCTATCCGGGGGTCGAGCAGTACTTC
TRBJ2-1 NA TRBV20-1 once CSAPRHAEQFF TGCAGTGCTCCCCGACACGCTGAGCAGTTCTTC
TRBJ2-7 TRBD2 TRBV28 NA CASSGPGTSLLLYF TGTGCCAGCAGTGGGCCCGGGACTAGTCTTCTGCTGTACTTC
TRBJ2-7 NA TRBV29-1 NA CSVTVRVQGGEQYF TGCAGCGTTACCGTCAGGGTTCAAGGGGGCGAGCAGTACTTC
TRBJ2-7 NA TRBV30 NA CAWSGGRPYEQYF TGTGCCTGGAGTGGAGGGAGGCCCTACGAGCAGTACTTC
TRBJ2-7 TRBD1 TRBV7-9 NA CAIVRPDRESSYEQYF TGTGCCATCGTCCGTCCGGACAGGGAGAGCTCCTACGAGCAGTACTTC
TRBJ2-7 NA TRBV14 few CASSQDSYEQYF TGTGCCAGCAGCCAAGACAGCTACGAGCAGTACTTC
TRBJ2-1 NA TRBV28 NA CASSLDRVITEQFF TGTGCCAGCAGTTTGGATCGTGTAATAACTGAGCAGTTCTTC
TRBJ1-1 NA TRBV10-3 NA CAISWTEGTEAFF TGTGCCATCAGCTGGACAGAGGGGACTGAAGCTTTCTTT
TRBJ2-1 TRBD1 TRBV11-2 NA CASSSPGTGFFGEQFF TGTGCCAGCAGCTCTCCCGGGACAGGATTTTTTGGGGAGCAGTTCTTC
TRBJ1-2 NA TRBV9 NA CASSVASSNYGYTF TGTGCCAGCAGCGTAGCTTCAAGCAACTATGGCTACACCTTC
TRBJ2-3 NA TRBV9 NA CASSVDRGFPTDTQYF TGTGCCAGCAGCGTAGATCGGGGGTTCCCCACAGATACGCAGTATTTT
TRBJ2-5 NA TRBV25-1 NA CASSESVGAETQYF TGTGCCAGCAGTGAATCGGTTGGGGCGGAGACCCAGTACTTC
TRBJ1-2 NA TRBV5-8 NA CASSLATDRQYFNYGYTF TGTGCCAGCAGCTTGGCAACGGACAGACAGTATTTTAACTATGGCTACACCTTC
TRBJ2-7 NA TRBV7-9 NA CASSSWARQVSYEQYF TGTGCCAGCAGCTCCTGGGCCCGGCAGGTCTCCTACGAGCAGTACTTC
TRBJ2-4 NA TRBV7-3 NA CASSLGPATGKNIQYF TGTGCCAGCAGCTTAGGTCCCGCGACGGGCAAAAACATTCAGTACTTC
TRBJ2-7 TRBD1 TRBV18 NA CASSPLPSLGQGSYEQYF TGTGCCAGCTCACCACTCCCTTCGCTGGGACAGGGGTCCTACGAGCAGTACTTC
TRBJ2-3 NA TRBV5-1 NA CASSLEAETDTQYF TGCGCCAGCAGCTTGGAGGCGGAAACAGATACGCAGTATTTT